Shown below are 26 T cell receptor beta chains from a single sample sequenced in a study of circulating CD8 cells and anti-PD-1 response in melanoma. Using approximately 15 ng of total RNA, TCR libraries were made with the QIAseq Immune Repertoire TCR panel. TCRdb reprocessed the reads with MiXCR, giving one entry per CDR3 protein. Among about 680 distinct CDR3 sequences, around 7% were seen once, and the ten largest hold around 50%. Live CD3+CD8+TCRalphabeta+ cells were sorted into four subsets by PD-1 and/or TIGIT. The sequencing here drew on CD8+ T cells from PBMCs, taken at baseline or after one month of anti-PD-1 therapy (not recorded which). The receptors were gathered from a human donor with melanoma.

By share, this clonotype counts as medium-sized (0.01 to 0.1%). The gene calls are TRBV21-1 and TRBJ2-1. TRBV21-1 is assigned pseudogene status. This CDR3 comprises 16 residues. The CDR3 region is CASSNSAQIIYNEQFF. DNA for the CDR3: TGTGCCAGCAGCAACTCAGCACAGATTATCTACAATGAGCAGTTCTTC.

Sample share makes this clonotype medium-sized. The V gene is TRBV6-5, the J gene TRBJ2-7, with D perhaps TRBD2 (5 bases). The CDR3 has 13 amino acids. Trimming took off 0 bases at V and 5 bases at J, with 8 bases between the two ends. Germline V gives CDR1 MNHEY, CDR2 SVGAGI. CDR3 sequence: CASSYSRVDEQYF. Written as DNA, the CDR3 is TGTGCCAGCAGTTACTCGCGGGTGGACGAGCAGTACTTC.

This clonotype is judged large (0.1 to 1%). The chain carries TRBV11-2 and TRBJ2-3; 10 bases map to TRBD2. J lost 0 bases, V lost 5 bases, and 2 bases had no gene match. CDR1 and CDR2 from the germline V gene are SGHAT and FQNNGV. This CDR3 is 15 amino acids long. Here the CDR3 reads CASSRTSGSTDTQYF. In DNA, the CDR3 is TGTGCCAGCAGCCGGACTAGCGGTAGCACAGATACGCAGTATTTT.

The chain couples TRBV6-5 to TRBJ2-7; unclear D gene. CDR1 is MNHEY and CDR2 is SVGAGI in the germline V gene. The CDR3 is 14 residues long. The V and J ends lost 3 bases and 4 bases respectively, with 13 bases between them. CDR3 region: CASSYGRKPYEQYF. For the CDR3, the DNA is TGTGCCAGCAGTTATGGCAGGAAACCTTACGAGCAGTACTTC.

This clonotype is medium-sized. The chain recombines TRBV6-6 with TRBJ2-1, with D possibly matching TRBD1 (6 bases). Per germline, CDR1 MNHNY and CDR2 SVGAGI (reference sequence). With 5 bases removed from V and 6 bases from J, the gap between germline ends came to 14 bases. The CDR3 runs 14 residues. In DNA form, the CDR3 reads TGTGCCAGCAGTACAAGGACAGCCCCCAATGAGCAGTTCTTC. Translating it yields CASSTRTAPNEQFF.

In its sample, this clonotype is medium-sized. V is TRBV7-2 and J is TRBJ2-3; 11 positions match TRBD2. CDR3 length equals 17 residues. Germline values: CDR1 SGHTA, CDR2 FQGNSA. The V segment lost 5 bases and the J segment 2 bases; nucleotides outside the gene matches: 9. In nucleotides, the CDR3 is TGTGCCAGCAGCCTAGTCATAGCGGGGGGGCCCACAGATACGCAGTATTTT. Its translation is CASSLVIAGGPTDTQYF.

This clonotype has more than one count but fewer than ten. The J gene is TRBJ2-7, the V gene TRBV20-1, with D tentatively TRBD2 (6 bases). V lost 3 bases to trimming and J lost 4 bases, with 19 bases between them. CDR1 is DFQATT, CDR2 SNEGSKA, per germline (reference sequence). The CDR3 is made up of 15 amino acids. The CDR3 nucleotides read TGCAGTGCTAGCCCCCGGGACTGGGGTGGGTACGAGCAGTACTTC. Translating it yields CSASPRDWGGYEQYF.

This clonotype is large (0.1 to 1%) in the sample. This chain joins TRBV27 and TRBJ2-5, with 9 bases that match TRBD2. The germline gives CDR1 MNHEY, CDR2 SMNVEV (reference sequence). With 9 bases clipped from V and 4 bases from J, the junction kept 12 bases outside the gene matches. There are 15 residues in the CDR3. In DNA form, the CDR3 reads TGTGCCAGTTCACCCACGGTAGCGGGGGCAGAGACCCAGTACTTC. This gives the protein CASSPTVAGAETQYF.

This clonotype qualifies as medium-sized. Here the CDR3 DNA reads TGCAGCGTTGTTCGGGGGACAGGGAATGGCGAGCAGTACTTC. Amino acids: CSVVRGTGNGEQYF. The chain uses TRBV29-1 and TRBJ2-7, with TRBD1 matching over 9 bases. In germline, CDR1 is SQVTM, CDR2 ANQGSEA. The CDR3 consists of 14 residues. Losses at the gene ends were 4 bases for V and 6 bases for J; bases not matched to a gene: 10.

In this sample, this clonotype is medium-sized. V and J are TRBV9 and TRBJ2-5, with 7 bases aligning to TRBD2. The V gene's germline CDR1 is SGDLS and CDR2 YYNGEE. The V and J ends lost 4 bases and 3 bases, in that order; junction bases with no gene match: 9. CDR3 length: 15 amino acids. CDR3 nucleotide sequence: TGTGCCAGCAGCCCACGAATCGGACTAGAAGAGACCCAGTACTTC. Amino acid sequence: CASSPRIGLEETQYF. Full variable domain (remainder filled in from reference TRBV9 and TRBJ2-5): DSGVTQTPKHLITATGQRVTLRCSPRSGDLSVYWYQQSLDQGLQFLIQYYNGEERAKGNILERFSAQQFPDLHSELNLSSLELGDSALYFCASSPRIGLEETQYFGPGTRLLVL.

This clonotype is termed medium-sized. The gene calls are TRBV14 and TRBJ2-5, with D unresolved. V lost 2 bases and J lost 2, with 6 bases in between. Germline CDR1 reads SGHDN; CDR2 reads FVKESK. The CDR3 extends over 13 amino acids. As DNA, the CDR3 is TGTGCCAGCAGCCAATTAGCTCAAGAGACCCAGTACTTC. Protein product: CASSQLAQETQYF.

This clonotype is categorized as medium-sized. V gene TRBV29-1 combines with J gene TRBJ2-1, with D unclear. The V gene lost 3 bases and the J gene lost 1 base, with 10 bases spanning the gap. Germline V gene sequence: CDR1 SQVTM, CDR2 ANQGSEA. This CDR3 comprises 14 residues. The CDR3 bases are TGCAGCGTTGACGGTCTTGAGTCCTACAATGAGCAGTTCTTC. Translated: CSVDGLESYNEQFF.

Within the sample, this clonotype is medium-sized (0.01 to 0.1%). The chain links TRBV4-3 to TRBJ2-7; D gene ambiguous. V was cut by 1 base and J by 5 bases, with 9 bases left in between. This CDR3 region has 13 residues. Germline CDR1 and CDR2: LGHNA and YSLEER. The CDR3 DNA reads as TGCGCCAGCAGCCAAGGGGTACGCCACGAGCAGTACTTC. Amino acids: CASSQGVRHEQYF.

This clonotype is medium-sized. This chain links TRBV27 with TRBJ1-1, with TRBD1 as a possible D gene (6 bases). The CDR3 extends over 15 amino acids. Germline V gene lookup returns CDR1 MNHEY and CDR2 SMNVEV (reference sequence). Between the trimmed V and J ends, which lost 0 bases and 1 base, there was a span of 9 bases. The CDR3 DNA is TGTGCCAGCAGTTTATCCAGGGGTGGGAACACTGAAGCTTTCTTT. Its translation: CASSLSRGGNTEAFF.

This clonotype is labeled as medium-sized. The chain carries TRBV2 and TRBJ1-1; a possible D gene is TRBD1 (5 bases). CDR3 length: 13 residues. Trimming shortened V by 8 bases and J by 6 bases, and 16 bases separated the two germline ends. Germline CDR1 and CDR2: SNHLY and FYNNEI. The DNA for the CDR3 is TGTGCCAGCCGGGGCCCCGCGGGGCCTGAAGCTTTCTTT. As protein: CASRGPAGPEAFF.

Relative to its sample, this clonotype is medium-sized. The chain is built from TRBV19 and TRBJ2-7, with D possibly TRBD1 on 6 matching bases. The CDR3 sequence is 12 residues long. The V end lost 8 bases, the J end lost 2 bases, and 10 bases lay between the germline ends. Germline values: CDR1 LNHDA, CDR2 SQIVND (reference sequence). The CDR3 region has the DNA TGTGCCAGTGGCAGGGGTCCCTACGAGCAGTACTTC. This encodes CASGRGPYEQYF. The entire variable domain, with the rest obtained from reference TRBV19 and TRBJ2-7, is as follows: DGGITQSPKYLFRKEGQNVTLSCEQNLNHDAMYWYRQDPGQGLRLIYYSQIVNDFQKGDIAEGYSVSREKKESFPLTVTSAQKNPTAFYLCASGRGPYEQYFGPGTRLTVT.

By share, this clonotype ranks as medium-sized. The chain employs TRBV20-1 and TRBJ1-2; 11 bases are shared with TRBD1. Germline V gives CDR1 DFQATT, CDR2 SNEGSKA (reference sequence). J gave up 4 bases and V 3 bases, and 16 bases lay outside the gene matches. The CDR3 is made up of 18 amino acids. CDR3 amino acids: CSASSLREGQGATYGYTF. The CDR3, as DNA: TGCAGTGCTAGCTCTTTGAGGGAAGGACAGGGGGCGACCTATGGCTACACCTTC.

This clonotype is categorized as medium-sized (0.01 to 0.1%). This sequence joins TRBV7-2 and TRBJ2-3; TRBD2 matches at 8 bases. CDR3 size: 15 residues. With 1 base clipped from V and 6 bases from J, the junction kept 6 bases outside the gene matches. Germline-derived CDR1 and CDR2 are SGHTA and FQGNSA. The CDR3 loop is CASSLGAGGWDTQYF. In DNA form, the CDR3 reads TGTGCCAGCAGCTTAGGCGCGGGGGGTTGGGATACGCAGTATTTT.

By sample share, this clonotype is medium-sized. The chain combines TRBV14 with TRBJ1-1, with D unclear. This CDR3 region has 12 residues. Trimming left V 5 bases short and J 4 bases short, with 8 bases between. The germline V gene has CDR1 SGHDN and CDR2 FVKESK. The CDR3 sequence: CASSKYATEAFF. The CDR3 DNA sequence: TGTGCCAGCAGCAAATACGCCACTGAAGCTTTCTTT.

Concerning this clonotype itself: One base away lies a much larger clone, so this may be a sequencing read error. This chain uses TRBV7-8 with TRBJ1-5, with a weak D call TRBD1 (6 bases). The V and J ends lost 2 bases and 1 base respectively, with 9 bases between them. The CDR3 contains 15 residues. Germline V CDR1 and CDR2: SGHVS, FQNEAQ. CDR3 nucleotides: TGTGCCAGCAGCTTACTAAGGGGGAGCAATCAGCCCCAGCATTTT. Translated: CASSLLRGSNQPQHF.

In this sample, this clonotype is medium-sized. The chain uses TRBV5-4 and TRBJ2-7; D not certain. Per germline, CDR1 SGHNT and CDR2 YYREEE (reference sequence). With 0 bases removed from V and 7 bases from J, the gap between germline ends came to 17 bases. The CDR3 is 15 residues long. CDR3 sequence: CASSLANNLVGEQYF. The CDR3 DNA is TGTGCCAGCAGCTTGGCCAACAACCTGGTTGGGGAGCAGTACTTC.

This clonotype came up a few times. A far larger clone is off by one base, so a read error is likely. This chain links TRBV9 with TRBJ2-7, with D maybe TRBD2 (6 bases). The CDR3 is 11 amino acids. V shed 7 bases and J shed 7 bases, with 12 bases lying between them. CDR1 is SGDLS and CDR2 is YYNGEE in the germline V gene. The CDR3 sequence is CASGGMKEQYF. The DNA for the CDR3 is TGTGCCAGCGGGGGGATGAAGGAGCAGTACTTC.

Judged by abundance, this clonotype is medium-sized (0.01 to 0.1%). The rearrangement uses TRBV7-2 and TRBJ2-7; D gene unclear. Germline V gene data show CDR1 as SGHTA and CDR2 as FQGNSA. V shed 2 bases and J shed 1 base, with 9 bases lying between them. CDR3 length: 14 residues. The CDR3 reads CASSLYGLSYEQYF. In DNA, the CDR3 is TGTGCCAGCAGCTTATACGGGTTATCCTACGAGCAGTACTTC.

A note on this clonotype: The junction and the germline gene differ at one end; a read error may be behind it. The CDR3 region has the DNA TGTGCCGGTAGTTTCTCCTATTGGGACAGGGGGTCTAAAGAGCAGTTCTTC. It encodes CAGSFSYWDRGSKEQFF. This chain links TRBV19 with TRBJ2-1; 11 bases agree with TRBD1. The V gene's germline CDR1 is LNHDA and CDR2 SQIVND (reference sequence). This CDR3 is built from 17 residues.

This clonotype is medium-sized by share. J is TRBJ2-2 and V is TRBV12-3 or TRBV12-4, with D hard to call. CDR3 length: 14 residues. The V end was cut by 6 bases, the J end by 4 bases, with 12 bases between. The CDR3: CASRAWSATGELFF. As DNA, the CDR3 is TGTGCCAGCAGGGCGTGGTCGGCCACCGGGGAGCTGTTTTTT.

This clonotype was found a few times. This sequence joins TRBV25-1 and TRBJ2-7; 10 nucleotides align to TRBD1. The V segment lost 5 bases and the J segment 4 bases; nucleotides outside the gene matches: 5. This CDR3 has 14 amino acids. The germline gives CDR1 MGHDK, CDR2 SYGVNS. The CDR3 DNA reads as TGTGCCAGCAGTCTCGTGGGACAGGGGTACGAGCAGTACTTC. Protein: CASSLVGQGYEQYF.